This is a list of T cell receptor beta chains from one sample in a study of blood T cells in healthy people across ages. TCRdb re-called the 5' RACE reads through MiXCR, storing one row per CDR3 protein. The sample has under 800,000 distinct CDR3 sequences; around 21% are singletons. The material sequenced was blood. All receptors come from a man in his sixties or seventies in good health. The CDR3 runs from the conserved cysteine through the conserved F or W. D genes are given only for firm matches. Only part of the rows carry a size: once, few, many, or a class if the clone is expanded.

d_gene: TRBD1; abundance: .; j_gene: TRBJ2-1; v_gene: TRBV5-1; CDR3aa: CASSLPGQGLSWLFF; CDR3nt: TGCGCCAGCAGCCTCCCGGGACAGGGGCTTTCTTGGTTGTTCTTC
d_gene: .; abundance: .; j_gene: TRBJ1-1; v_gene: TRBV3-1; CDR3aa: CASSTTGSRVARGTEAFF; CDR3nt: TGTGCCAGCAGCACGACCGGGTCCCGGGTCGCAAGAGGGACTGAAGCTTTCTTT
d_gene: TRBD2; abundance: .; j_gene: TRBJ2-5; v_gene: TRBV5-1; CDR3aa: CASSVFSGRGKETQYF; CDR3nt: TGCGCCAGCAGCGTCTTTAGCGGGAGGGGGAAAGAGACCCAGTACTTC
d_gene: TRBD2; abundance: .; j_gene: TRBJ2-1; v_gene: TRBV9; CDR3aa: CASSPQLLAGSEQFF; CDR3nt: TGTGCCAGCAGCCCCCAGTTACTAGCGGGGAGTGAGCAGTTCTTC
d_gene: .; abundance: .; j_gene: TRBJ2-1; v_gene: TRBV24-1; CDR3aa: CATSDLGGLYYNEQFF; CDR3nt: TGCGCCACCAGTGACCTAGGGGGATTATACTACAATGAGCAGTTCTTC
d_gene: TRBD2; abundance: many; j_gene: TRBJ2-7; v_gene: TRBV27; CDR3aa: CASSLYGGAYEQYF; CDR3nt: TGTGCCAGCAGTTTATATGGGGGGGCCTACGAGCAGTACTTC
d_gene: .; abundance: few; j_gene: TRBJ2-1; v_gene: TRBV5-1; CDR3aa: CASSSMGNEQFF; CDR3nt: TGCGCCAGCAGCTCGATGGGCAATGAGCAGTTCTTC
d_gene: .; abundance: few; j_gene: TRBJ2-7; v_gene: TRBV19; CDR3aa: CASSIQRGEQYF; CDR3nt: TGTGCCAGTAGTATTCAGAGGGGCGAGCAGTACTTC
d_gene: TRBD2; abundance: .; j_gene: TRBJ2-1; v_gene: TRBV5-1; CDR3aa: CASSSYGPGLETYNEQFF; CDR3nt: TGCGCCAGCAGCTCCTACGGTCCAGGACTAGAAACCTACAATGAGCAGTTCTTC
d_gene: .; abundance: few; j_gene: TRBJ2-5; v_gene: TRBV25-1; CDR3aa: CASSDIGPRTQYF; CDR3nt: TGTGCCAGCAGTGACATCGGGCCCCGGACCCAGTACTTC
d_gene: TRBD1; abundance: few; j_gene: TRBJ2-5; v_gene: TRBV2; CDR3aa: CASSISGTGAQTQYF; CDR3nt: TGTGCCAGCAGTATTTCCGGGACAGGGGCTCAGACCCAGTACTTC
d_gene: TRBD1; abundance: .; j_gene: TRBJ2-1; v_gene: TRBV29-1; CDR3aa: CSVAPTGTGNNEQFF; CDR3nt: TGCAGCGTCGCCCCAACCGGGACAGGGAACAATGAGCAGTTCTTC
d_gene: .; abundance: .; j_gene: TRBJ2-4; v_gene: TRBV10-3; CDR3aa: CAIKREGDHNIQYF; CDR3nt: TGTGCCATCAAAAGGGAAGGGGACCATAACATTCAGTACTTC
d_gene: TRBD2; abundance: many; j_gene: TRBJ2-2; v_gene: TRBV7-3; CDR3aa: CASSLLAGVTGELFF; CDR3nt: TGTGCCAGCAGCTTACTAGCGGGAGTCACCGGGGAGCTGTTTTTT
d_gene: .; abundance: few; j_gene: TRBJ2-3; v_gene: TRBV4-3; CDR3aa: CASSQDSIRAETTQYF; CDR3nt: TGCGCCAGCAGCCAAGATTCAATCCGGGCGGAAACTACGCAGTATTTT
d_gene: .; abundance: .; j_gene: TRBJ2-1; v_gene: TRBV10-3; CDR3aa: CASHTNNEQFF; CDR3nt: TGTGCCTCCCATACTAACAATGAGCAGTTCTTC
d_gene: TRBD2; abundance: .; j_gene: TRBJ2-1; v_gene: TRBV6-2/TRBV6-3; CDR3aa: CASTLTSGNFNNEQFF; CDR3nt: TGTGCCAGCACCCTGACTAGCGGGAACTTCAACAATGAGCAGTTCTTC
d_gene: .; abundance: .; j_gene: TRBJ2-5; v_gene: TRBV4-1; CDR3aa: CASSQLASPETQYF; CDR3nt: TGCGCCAGCAGCCAACTAGCGTCCCCAGAGACCCAGTACTTC
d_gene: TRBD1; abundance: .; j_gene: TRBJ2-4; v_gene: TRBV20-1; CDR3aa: CSAKDRLLAKNIQYF; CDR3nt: TGCAGTGCAAAGGACAGGCTACTAGCCAAAAACATTCAGTACTTC
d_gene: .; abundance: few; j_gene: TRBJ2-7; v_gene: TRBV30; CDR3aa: CAWIPGRGPGYEQYF; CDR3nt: TGTGCCTGGATCCCAGGGAGGGGGCCGGGCTACGAGCAGTACTTC
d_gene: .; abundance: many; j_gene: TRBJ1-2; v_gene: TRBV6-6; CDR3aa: CASVGSPYGYTF; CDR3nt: TGTGCCAGCGTGGGGAGCCCCTATGGCTACACCTTC